This TCR beta chain was sequenced in a study of T-cell memory formation after mild COVID-19. About this clonotype: Its antigen is still unknown.

The CDR3 has 15 amino acids. Unmatched junction bases numbered 9, after V lost 6 bases and J lost 5 bases. TCRdb analysed the 5' RACE reads with MiXCR anew, one entry per CDR3 protein. The table includes 450,000 to 650,000 distinct CDR3 sequences, roughly 18% detected once. Regarding the study as a whole: Pre-infection memory held some responding clones, suggesting pre-existing cross-reactive T cells responded.

The chain combines TRBV12-3 or TRBV12-4 with TRBJ1-1; 10 nucleotides line up with TRBD1. The sample comprised PBMCs or a T cell subset sorted from them (not recorded which). The receptor was isolated from an adult woman who had mild COVID-19 (a few samples of this study predate the infection). Cell type and time point are not known. CDR3 DNA: TGTGCCAGCAGGGGACAGGGGACGCTAGGGACTGAAGCTTTCTTT. Protein sequence: CASRGQGTLGTEAFF.